Included here is one T cell receptor beta chain sequence, with context. This clonotype was counted a few times. Its cognate antigen has yet to be identified. No qualities accompany the bases; no much larger clone lies one base away. V is pared back by 3 bases and J by 3 bases, with 5 bases lying between the germline termini. Sequences SQVTM (CDR1) and ANQGSEA (CDR2) are obtained from the germline V gene. Including the terminal cysteine and phenylalanine, the CDR3 comprises 11 residues. The CDR3 DNA has 33 bases and is translated from base 1. The library was made by RT-PCR. Sequencing was carried out with a NextSeq 550. TCRdb passed the public sequencing reads through fastp at Q25 and MiXCR, retaining productive beta sequences. Each CDR3 protein gets just one entry, which takes the most common genes and DNA from the rows behind it. Present in this sample are some 880,000 distinct CDR3 sequences, about a sixth of which were seen just once. About 6% of the sample belongs to the ten largest clones.

This entry is derived from a study of patients and donors after allogeneic stem cell transplantation (dated by TCRdb to about 2020). The sequencing sample was made of blood, either unsorted or a sorted T cell fraction (not recorded which). This clonotype originated in a human donor who was either an allogeneic HSCT recipient or a stem cell or donor lymphocyte infusion donor (not recorded which). It is not recorded whose cells these are; they may come from a transplant donor. The rearranged segments are TRBV29-1 and TRBJ2-5, with TRBD2 as a weak D call on 5 bases. The DNA reads as follows: TGCAGCGTTGAGACTAAAGAGACCCAGTACTTC. Translated, it reads CSVETKETQYF. The entire variable domain, with the stretches around the CDR3 drawn from the reference TRBV29-1 and TRBJ2-5 proteins, is SAVISQKPSRDICQRGTSLTIQCQVDSQVTMMFWYRQQPGQSLTLIATANQGSEATYESGFVIDKFPISRPNLTFSTLTVSNMSPEDSSIYLCSVETKETQYFGPGTRLLVL.